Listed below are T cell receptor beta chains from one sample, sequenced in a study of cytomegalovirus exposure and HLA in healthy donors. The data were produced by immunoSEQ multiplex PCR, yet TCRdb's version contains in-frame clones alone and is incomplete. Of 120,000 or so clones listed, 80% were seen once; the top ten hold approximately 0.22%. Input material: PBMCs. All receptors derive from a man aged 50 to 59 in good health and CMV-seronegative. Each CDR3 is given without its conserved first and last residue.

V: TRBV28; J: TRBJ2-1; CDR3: ASIPRPGEGYAYNEQF
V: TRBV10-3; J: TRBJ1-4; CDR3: AISQQMGEDEKLF
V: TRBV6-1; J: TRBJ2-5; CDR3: ASSESRTGTETQY
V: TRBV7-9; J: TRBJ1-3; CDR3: AHESGGNTIY
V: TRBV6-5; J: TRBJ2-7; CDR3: ASRRLCEQY
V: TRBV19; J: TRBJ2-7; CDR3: ASSRGTSGYEQY
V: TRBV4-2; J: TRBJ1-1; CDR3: ASSQTGQGRTEAF
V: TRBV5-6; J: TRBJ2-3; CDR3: ASSLRRGQTDTQY
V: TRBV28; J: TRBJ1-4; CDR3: ASRGGTGTEKLF
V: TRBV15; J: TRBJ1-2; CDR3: ATSSSDPPATGFYGYT
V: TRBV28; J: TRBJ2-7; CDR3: ASSPPVRGGRDEQY
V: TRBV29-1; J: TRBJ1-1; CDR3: SVEGSRLLNTEAF
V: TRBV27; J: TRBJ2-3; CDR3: ASSPVTTDTQY
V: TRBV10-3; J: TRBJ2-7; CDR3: AIRRDSTYEQY
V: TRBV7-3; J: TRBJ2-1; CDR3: ASSFQSVVGGNEQF
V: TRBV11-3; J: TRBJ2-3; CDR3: ASSLTGVTDTQY
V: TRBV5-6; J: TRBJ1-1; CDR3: ASSTFGVRTEAF
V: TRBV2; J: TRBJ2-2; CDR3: ASSGGRELF
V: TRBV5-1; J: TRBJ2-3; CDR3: ASSLNRGRSLPDTQY
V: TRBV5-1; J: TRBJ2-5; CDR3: ASSLAVSGQGGETQY
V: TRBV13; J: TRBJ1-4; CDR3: ASSLGTVTEKLF
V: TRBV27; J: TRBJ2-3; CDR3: ASSPITGTGLAPTSDTQY